These 25 T cell receptor beta chains share one sample of origin, sequenced in a study of cytomegalovirus exposure and HLA in healthy donors. The study ran its PCR with 60 Vbeta and 13 Jbeta primers. TCRdb's table, derived via immunoSEQ multiplex PCR, lists solely in-frame clones and lacks some. The repertoire consists of approximately 100,000 clones, with 70% to 80% occurring once and the leading ten covering over 3%. The sample consisted of PBMCs. The receptors come from a woman between 40 and 55 years old in good health and CMV-seronegative.

This rearrangement joins TRBV5-6 to TRBJ2-7; 8 nucleotides line up with TRBD2. The V gene's germline CDR1 is SGHDT and CDR2 YYEEEE. CDR3 length equals 14 residues. V lost 6 bases, J lost 4 bases, and 9 bases stayed unmatched. This CDR3 reads CASTLREGGYEQYF. CDR3 bases: TGTGCCAGCACCCTTCGGGAGGGAGGTTACGAGCAGTACTTC.

The chain couples TRBV5-1 to TRBJ1-2, with D unresolved. With 3 bases removed from V and 0 bases from J, the gap between germline ends came to 12 bases. Germline CDR1 SGHRS, CDR2 YFSETQ. The CDR3 sequence is 15 residues long. The CDR3 loop reads CASSSGEDSNYGYTF. CDR3 nucleotides: TGCGCCAGCAGCTCTGGGGAGGATTCTAACTATGGCTACACCTTC.

The chain links TRBV7-9 to TRBJ2-5, with 8 positions matching TRBD2. Per germline, CDR1 SEHNR and CDR2 FQNEAQ (reference sequence). The V segment lost 5 bases and the J segment 2 bases; nucleotides outside the gene matches: 10. The CDR3 loop spans 16 amino acids. In nucleotides, the CDR3 is TGTGCCAGCAGCCTGCTGGGTAGCGGGACGCAAGAGACCCAGTACTTC. This encodes CASSLLGSGTQETQYF.

This clone showed up just once. The chain employs TRBV28 and TRBJ1-3; perhaps TRBD1 as D (6 bases). The V and J ends lost 5 bases and 0 bases respectively, with 14 bases between them. Germline V gene sequence: CDR1 MDHEN, CDR2 SYDVKM. CDR3 length equals 16 residues. The DNA of the CDR3 is TGTGCCAGCAGTAACACCCGGACAGACTCTGGAAACACCATATATTTT. This codes for CASSNTRTDSGNTIYF.

The chain employs TRBV4-2 and TRBJ2-1; tentative D call: TRBD2 (6 bases). The CDR3 is 15 residues long. The germline V and J ends were trimmed by 4 bases and 8 bases, with 18 bases remaining between them. Germline values: CDR1 LGHNA, CDR2 YNFKEQ. The CDR3, as DNA: TGTGCCAGCAGCCGGGCTCGGGGGTGGGGCGATGAGCAGTTCTTC. Amino acids: CASSRARGWGDEQFF.

The CDR3 region is CASTDRTSGSNEQFF. CDR3 DNA: TGTGCCAGCACCGACAGGACTAGCGGGAGCAATGAGCAGTTCTTC. V and J are TRBV4-2 and TRBJ2-1; 13 nucleotides agree with TRBD2. V shed 7 bases and J 6 bases; nucleotides not matched to a gene: 6. Germline-derived CDR1 and CDR2 are LGHNA and YNFKEQ. This CDR3 spans 15 amino acids.

This chain links TRBV19 with TRBJ1-3; perhaps TRBD1 as D (5 bases). The germline V gene has CDR1 LNHDA and CDR2 SQIVND (reference sequence). This CDR3 region has 13 residues. V dropped 4 bases and J dropped 2 bases, with 6 bases sitting between them. Here the CDR3 reads CASSTGAGNTIYF. The CDR3 DNA reads TGTGCCAGTAGTACGGGGGCTGGAAACACCATATATTTT.

The rearrangement joins TRBV6-1 to TRBJ2-3, with D maybe TRBD1 (6 bases). The germline gives CDR1 MNHNS, CDR2 SASEGT. Trimming stripped 2 bases from V and 8 bases from J, with 17 bases between. This CDR3 has 15 residues. The CDR3 is CASSEFRGPRGTQYF. The CDR3 bases are TGTGCCAGCAGTGAATTCAGGGGTCCCCGCGGTACGCAGTATTTT.

This chain uses TRBV7-2 with TRBJ2-7; D is perhaps TRBD1 (6 bases). The length of the CDR3 is 15 residues. The germline V gene has CDR1 SGHTA and CDR2 FQGNSA. Trimming took off 5 bases at V and 7 bases at J, with 21 bases between the two ends. CDR3 region: CASSPGTPNSREQYF. CDR3 DNA sequence: TGTGCCAGCAGCCCAGGGACACCAAATTCACGGGAGCAGTACTTC.

Here the CDR3 reads CASRPRGGTDTQYF. CDR3 nucleotide sequence: TGTGCCAGCAGACCAAGAGGGGGAACAGATACGCAGTATTTT. The rearrangement links TRBV2 to TRBJ2-3; a possible D gene is TRBD1 (6 bases). Trimming pared 6 bases from V and 3 bases from J, leaving 13 bases between. The CDR3 has 14 residues. The germline V gene has CDR1 SNHLY and CDR2 FYNNEI.

The CDR3 sequence is CASSLQEAYNEQFF. CDR3 sequence (DNA): TGTGCCAGCAGCTTACAGGAGGCCTACAATGAGCAGTTCTTC. The chain employs TRBV7-2 and TRBJ2-1; TRBD2 is a possible D gene (5 bases). V was shortened by 2 bases and J by 2 bases, with 7 bases between the two germline ends. The CDR3 totals 14 residues. Germline assignment: CDR1 SGHTA and CDR2 FQGNSA.

This sequence joins TRBV27 and TRBJ1-1; D is unclear. This CDR3 is built from 14 residues. V shed 5 bases and J shed 5 bases, with 15 bases lying between them. The V gene's germline CDR1 is MNHEY and CDR2 SMNVEV (reference sequence). The CDR3 coding sequence is TGTGCCAGCAGTGATAGACGGGTGCGTACTGAAGCTTTCTTT. It codes for CASSDRRVRTEAFF.

The chain combines TRBV7-8 with TRBJ2-2; TRBD2 aligns across 9 bases. The CDR3 runs to 16 residues. Unmatched junction bases numbered 8, after V lost 6 bases and J lost 3 bases. Germline V lookup: CDR1 SGHVS, CDR2 FQNEAQ. The CDR3 DNA sequence: TGTGCCAGCAGTCTTATAGCGGGGGATGACACCGGGGAGCTGTTTTTT. This translates into CASSLIAGDDTGELFF.

The table lists this clone with a few counts. This chain joins TRBV6-6 and TRBJ1-6; no definite D call. From germline, CDR1 is MNHNY and CDR2 SVGAGI (reference sequence). V was pared by 5 bases and J by 8 bases, with 16 bases between. This CDR3 region has 15 residues. DNA for the CDR3: TGTGCCAGCAGTGCCTTGGTCACGAGGGATTCACCCCTCCACTTT. Its protein is CASSALVTRDSPLHF.

The rearrangement links TRBV5-8 to TRBJ2-7; tentatively, D is TRBD1 (6 bases). The CDR3 extends over 14 amino acids. The germline V gene encodes CDR1 SGHTS and CDR2 YDEGEE. Between the trimmed V and J ends, which lost 4 bases and 3 bases, there was a span of 14 bases. CDR3 bases: TGTGCCAGCAGCACCCGGACAGCTAACTACGAGCAGTACTTC. Protein: CASSTRTANYEQYF.

V and J are TRBV6-1 and TRBJ2-1, with D possibly TRBD2 on 5 matching bases. Trimming removed 8 bases at V and 5 bases at J, with 13 bases between. Germline V gives CDR1 MNHNS, CDR2 SASEGT. The CDR3 sequence is 13 residues long. CDR3 residues: CASGLAGNNEQFF. Here the CDR3 DNA reads TGTGCCAGCGGACTGGCCGGTAACAATGAGCAGTTCTTC.

V is TRBV29-1 and J is TRBJ2-5; 13 bases are a match to TRBD2. The tail of the sequence fits TRBJ2-7 better, so the J call may be wrong. Germline V gene data show CDR1 as SQVTM and CDR2 as ANQGSEA. CDR3 length: 14 amino acids. Here the CDR3 reads CSVPGLAGAYEQYF. In DNA, the CDR3 is TGCAGCGTTCCCGGACTAGCGGGGGCCTACGAGCAGTACTTC.

This clone was detected once. The gene calls are TRBV28 and TRBJ2-5; D perhaps matches TRBD2 (6 bases). V dropped 10 bases and J dropped 0 bases, with 9 bases sitting between them. Germline lookup yields CDR1 MDHEN and CDR2 SYDVKM. The CDR3 has 12 amino acids. The CDR3 spells CAIWRDQETQYF. CDR3 coding DNA: TGTGCCATATGGAGGGACCAAGAGACCCAGTACTTC.

This rearrangement joins TRBV28 to TRBJ2-3; D perhaps matches TRBD2 (5 bases). The CDR3 length is 16 residues. Germline V lookup: CDR1 MDHEN, CDR2 SYDVKM. The germline V and J ends were trimmed by 4 bases and 1 base, with 15 bases remaining between them. CDR3 region: CASSWVGEVGTDTQYF. In nucleotides, the CDR3 is TGTGCCAGCAGTTGGGTGGGAGAGGTAGGCACAGATACGCAGTATTTT.

J is TRBJ2-1 and V is TRBV4-2; maybe TRBD1 (6 bases). The germline gives CDR1 LGHNA, CDR2 YNFKEQ. The ends were cut back, 4 bases at V and 5 bases at J, with 24 bases in the middle. CDR3 size: 18 residues. The CDR3 sequence is CASSPGGRDKGHHNEQFF. The CDR3 DNA is TGTGCCAGCAGCCCTGGTGGCCGGGACAAGGGGCACCACAATGAGCAGTTCTTC.

The CDR3 is CASSSGQGAPYEQYF. The CDR3 DNA is TGTGCCAGCAGCTCAGGACAGGGGGCCCCCTACGAGCAGTACTTC. V usage is TRBV7-8 and J usage is TRBJ2-7, with 11 bases lining up with TRBD1. After removal of 4 bases from V and 2 bases from J, the junction contained 4 bases not matched to a gene. Looked up from germline, CDR1 is SGHVS and CDR2 is FQNEAQ. This CDR3 contains 15 residues.

The rearrangement uses TRBV19 and TRBJ2-3, with 7 bases aligning to TRBD2. The CDR3 is 15 residues long. Germline CDR1 and CDR2: LNHDA and SQIVND (reference sequence). Trimming removed 1 base from V and 2 bases from J; junction bases left unmatched: 3. CDR3 sequence reads: CASSIGGSLTDTQYF. DNA of the CDR3: TGTGCCAGTAGTATAGGCGGGAGCCTCACAGATACGCAGTATTTT.

This rearrangement joins TRBV5-8 to TRBJ2-2; 7 nucleotides match TRBD2. CDR3 size: 15 residues. Germline CDR1 reads SGHTS; CDR2 reads YDEGEE. V gave up 4 bases and J gave up 2 bases; unmatched junction bases: 5. The CDR3 DNA sequence: TGTGCCAGCAGCCCCCGGGAGGTTAACACCGGGGAGCTGTTTTTT. Translating it yields CASSPREVNTGELFF.

In its sample, this clone was seen a few times. The chain combines TRBV6-5 with TRBJ2-5, with TRBD1 matching over 9 bases. The V segment lost 4 bases and the J segment 3 bases; nucleotides outside the gene matches: 3. The CDR3 covers 14 residues. Germline-derived CDR1 and CDR2 are MNHEY and SVGAGI. CDR3 loop: CASSLRTGEETQYF. The CDR3 DNA sequence: TGTGCCAGCAGTTTACGGACAGGGGAAGAGACCCAGTACTTC.

The chain has TRBV11-2 and TRBJ2-2; 7 positions match TRBD1. This CDR3 comprises 17 residues. CDR1 and CDR2 from the germline V gene are SGHAT and FQNNGV. Trimming took 2 bases from V and 6 from J; bases not matched to a gene: 12. CDR3 in DNA: TGTGCCAGCAGCTTATTCGGTAGACAGGGTAGTCCCGGGGAGCTGTTTTTT. This sequence encodes CASSLFGRQGSPGELFF.